What follows is one T cell receptor (beta chain) and its context. Trimming shortened V by 2 bases and J by 5 bases, and 11 bases separated the two germline ends. The CDR3 is 13 amino acids. The germline V gene encodes CDR1 SGHDT and CDR2 YYEEEE. The sample originates from a study of blood T cell repertoires in COVID-19. Profiled with immunoSEQ multiplex PCR; TCRdb holds only in-frame clones, not every one. The table has about 170,000 clones, over 85% seen once. The receptor comes from a woman aged 50 to 65 with acute or convalescent COVID-19. Specimen: peripheral blood. This chain joins TRBV5-6 and TRBJ2-7; D possibly corresponds to TRBD2 (5 bases). The CDR3 nucleotides are TGTGCCAGCAGCTTACGGGGTTACCACGAGCAGTACTTC. This translates into CASSLRGYHEQYF.